Listed here is a single T cell receptor (beta chain). Its antigen is unknown. The sample comes from a study of cytomegalovirus exposure and HLA in healthy donors. Findings and caveats of the study: Most TCR sequences were seen very rarely across donors, but some public TCRs occurred in many. One variant, a missense change in DCLRE1C, was linked in a later analysis to TCR beta V- and J-gene trimming. Reportedly, HLA-A and HLA-B alleles of most subjects were accurately predicted from TCR beta.

Primers for the PCR totalled 60 Vbeta and 13 Jbeta. Only in-frame clones appear in the TCRdb table, and some are missing; sequencing was by immunoSEQ multiplex PCR. The table records some 65,000 clones, just under 70% of them present only once. The CDR3 consists of 14 residues. The germline gives CDR1 SEHNR, CDR2 FQNEAQ (reference sequence). V lost 1 base and J lost 7, with 10 bases in between. Likely unrecorded immune exposures existed in these nominally healthy donors. Sample: PBMCs. The V gene is TRBV7-9, the J gene TRBJ1-4; D may be TRBD1 (6 bases). This receptor was obtained from a woman in her 30s in good health and CMV-seronegative. The CDR3 sequence is CASSLGRGGEKLFF. The CDR3 nucleotides read TGTGCCAGCAGCTTAGGGAGAGGGGGTGAAAAACTGTTTTTT.